This TCR beta chain originates from a study of OX40 agonist ivuxolimab in advanced cancers. The sample holds one count of this clone. CDR1 LNHDA and CDR2 SQIVND come from the germline V gene (reference sequence). CDR3 length equals 15 residues. The V gene end was trimmed by 7 bases and the J gene end by 3 bases; junction bases not matched to a gene: 8. Sequencing was performed with immunoSEQ multiplex PCR; in TCRdb, only in-frame clones are kept and a portion is missing. The sample has 70,000 to 95,000 clones; nearly 95% are singletons. The sequence derives from an adult with an advanced solid tumor such as melanoma, head and neck, liver or kidney cancer. The material sequenced was CD4+ or CD8+ T cells sorted from blood, taken in a trial of the OX40 agonist ivuxolimab. This chain uses TRBV19 with TRBJ2-7; 11 bases line up with TRBD2. The CDR3 sequence is CASTYSGRGNYEQYF. The DNA for the CDR3 is TGTGCCAGTACTTATAGCGGGAGGGGCAACTACGAGCAGTACTTC.